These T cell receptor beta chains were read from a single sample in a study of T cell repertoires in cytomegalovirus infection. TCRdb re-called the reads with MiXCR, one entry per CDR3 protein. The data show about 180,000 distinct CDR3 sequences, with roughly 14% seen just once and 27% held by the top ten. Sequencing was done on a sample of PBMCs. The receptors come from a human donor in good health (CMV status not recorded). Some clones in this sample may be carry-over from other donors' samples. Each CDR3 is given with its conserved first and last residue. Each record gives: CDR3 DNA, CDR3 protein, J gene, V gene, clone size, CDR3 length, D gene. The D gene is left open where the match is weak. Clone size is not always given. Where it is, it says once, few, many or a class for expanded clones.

DNA: TGTGCCAGCAGTGGTGGTTACGGCGGGGAGCTGCTTTTT
CDR3: CASSGGYGGELLF
J: TRBJ2-2
V: TRBV27
size: NA
length: 13
D: NA

DNA: TGCGCCAGCAGCTTGAGCGCTAGCGGGAACACCGGGGAGCTGTTTTTT
CDR3: CASSLSASGNTGELFF
J: TRBJ2-2
V: TRBV5-1
size: NA
length: 16
D: TRBD2

DNA: TGTGCCAGCGCACTCCCGGGACAGGGGGCCGGCGGGGAGCTGTTTTTT
CDR3: CASALPGQGAGGELFF
J: TRBJ2-2
V: TRBV6-2/TRBV6-3
size: many
length: 16
D: TRBD1

DNA: TGTGCCAGCAGTGCGTACCCTCCCTACGAGCAGTACTTC
CDR3: CASSAYPPYEQYF
J: TRBJ2-7
V: TRBV12-3/TRBV12-4
size: NA
length: 13
D: NA

DNA: TGTGCCAGCATCCCGGACAGGGCGACCGCAGATACGCAGTATTTT
CDR3: CASIPDRATADTQYF
J: TRBJ2-3
V: TRBV6-2/TRBV6-3
size: NA
length: 15
D: TRBD1

DNA: TGTGCCAGTAGTATAGATCCGGGGATAACTAGCGGGAGGACCTACGAGCAGTACTTC
CDR3: CASSIDPGITSGRTYEQYF
J: TRBJ2-7
V: TRBV19
size: NA
length: 19
D: TRBD2

DNA: TGCAGCGTTGAACCCGTCGGCGGGAGCTACGAGCAGTACTTC
CDR3: CSVEPVGGSYEQYF
J: TRBJ2-7
V: TRBV29-1
size: few
length: 14
D: TRBD2

DNA: TGCGCCAGCAGCCAATGGTCGACCCAAGAGACCCAGTACTTC
CDR3: CASSQWSTQETQYF
J: TRBJ2-5
V: TRBV4-1
size: many
length: 14
D: NA

DNA: TGTGCCAGCAGCTTAGTCGCCTACAATCAGCCCCAGCATTTT
CDR3: CASSLVAYNQPQHF
J: TRBJ1-5
V: TRBV7-2
size: many
length: 14
D: NA

DNA: TGTGCCAGCAGCCAAGCCTGGCGGGGGCCCTACGAGCAGTACTTC
CDR3: CASSQAWRGPYEQYF
J: TRBJ2-7
V: TRBV4-2
size: few
length: 15
D: NA

DNA: TGTGCCGGCAGTTTCCTAGCCGGGCGTTTGAATGAAAAACTGTTTTTT
CDR3: CAGSFLAGRLNEKLFF
J: TRBJ1-4
V: TRBV27
size: NA
length: 16
D: NA

DNA: TGCAGCGTTGAGAGCGGGAGCAGCAATGAGCAGTTCTTC
CDR3: CSVESGSSNEQFF
J: TRBJ2-1
V: TRBV29-1
size: once
length: 13
D: TRBD2

DNA: TGTGCCAGCAGTTTGCAGGGACCAGATCAGCCCCAGCATTTT
CDR3: CASSLQGPDQPQHF
J: TRBJ1-5
V: TRBV27
size: NA
length: 14
D: NA

DNA: TGTGCCAGCGCGAAAGGGACAGGTCGCAACAATGAGCAGTTCTTC
CDR3: CASAKGTGRNNEQFF
J: TRBJ2-1
V: TRBV7-3
size: many
length: 15
D: TRBD1

DNA: TGTGCCAGCAGCTTAGGTGTGGGGGGGGGAAAAAATGAGCAGTTCTTC
CDR3: CASSLGVGGGKNEQFF
J: TRBJ2-1
V: TRBV7-2
size: many
length: 16
D: TRBD2

DNA: TGTGCCAGCTCACCAAGACAGGGGAACCACAATGAGCAGTTCTTC
CDR3: CASSPRQGNHNEQFF
J: TRBJ2-1
V: TRBV18
size: few
length: 15
D: TRBD1

DNA: TGTGCTAGCAGCCGAAAGGGTGGGGATACGCAGTATTTT
CDR3: CASSRKGGDTQYF
J: TRBJ2-3
V: TRBV7-7
size: many
length: 13
D: NA

DNA: TGTGCCAGCAGCCAAGTTCAGACTAGAGACGGGGAGCTGTTTTTT
CDR3: CASSQVQTRDGELFF
J: TRBJ2-2
V: TRBV3-1
size: NA
length: 15
D: NA

DNA: TGCAGCGTTTTAGCGGGAACCAACACAGATACGCAGTATTTT
CDR3: CSVLAGTNTDTQYF
J: TRBJ2-3
V: TRBV29-1
size: many
length: 14
D: TRBD2

DNA: TGTGCCAGCAGCTTCCGACAGGGGGACACTGAAGCTTTCTTT
CDR3: CASSFRQGDTEAFF
J: TRBJ1-1
V: TRBV7-9
size: many
length: 14
D: TRBD1

DNA: TGTGCCAGCAGCCTTGACCGCACCTACACAGATACGCAGTATTTT
CDR3: CASSLDRTYTDTQYF
J: TRBJ2-3
V: TRBV7-9
size: NA
length: 15
D: NA

DNA: TGTGCCAGCAGCTTAGCGGGGTTCACAGATACGCAGTATTTT
CDR3: CASSLAGFTDTQYF
J: TRBJ2-3
V: TRBV7-6
size: many
length: 14
D: NA

DNA: TGCAGCGTTGACTTCACAGATACGCAGTATTTT
CDR3: CSVDFTDTQYF
J: TRBJ2-3
V: TRBV29-1
size: NA
length: 11
D: NA

DNA: TGTGCCAGCAGTCCAAAGAGGAAGAGTGGCTACACCTTC
CDR3: CASSPKRKSGYTF
J: TRBJ1-2
V: TRBV7-9
size: many
length: 13
D: NA

DNA: TGTGCCAGCAGCCCCCCCGGGACAGTCCCCTACGAGCAGTACTTC
CDR3: CASSPPGTVPYEQYF
J: TRBJ2-7
V: TRBV7-2
size: many
length: 15
D: TRBD1

DNA: TGTGCTAGTGGGATGGACAGTTATGGCTACACCTTC
CDR3: CASGMDSYGYTF
J: TRBJ1-2
V: TRBV12-5
size: NA
length: 12
D: NA

DNA: TGTGCCAGCAGCGTTTCAGAGCACACTGAAGCTTTCTTT
CDR3: CASSVSEHTEAFF
J: TRBJ1-1
V: TRBV9
size: few
length: 13
D: NA

DNA: TGTGCCAGCAGCTTACGCTCTAGCGGGAGGTTAGAGACCCAGTACTTC
CDR3: CASSLRSSGRLETQYF
J: TRBJ2-5
V: TRBV7-9
size: NA
length: 16
D: TRBD2

DNA: TGTGCCAGCAGCTTCGGTGACAGCCAAGAGACCCAGTACTTC
CDR3: CASSFGDSQETQYF
J: TRBJ2-5
V: TRBV7-9
size: many
length: 14
D: NA

DNA: TGTGCCAGCAGTAGGCGACAGGGGCCCCTACGGGAAAAACTGTTTTTT
CDR3: CASSRRQGPLREKLFF
J: TRBJ1-4
V: TRBV6-5
size: many
length: 16
D: TRBD1

DNA: TGTGCCAGCAGCGGGACGTTGAACACCGGGGAGCTGTTTTTT
CDR3: CASSGTLNTGELFF
J: TRBJ2-2
V: TRBV6-1
size: NA
length: 14
D: NA

DNA: TGCAGTGCTAGGAGTTTCGGGACAGGGGTGACTGAAGCTTTCTTT
CDR3: CSARSFGTGVTEAFF
J: TRBJ1-1
V: TRBV20-1
size: NA
length: 15
D: TRBD1

DNA: TGTGCCATCAGTGAGTCCACAGGGGAAGCTTTCTTT
CDR3: CAISESTGEAFF
J: TRBJ1-1
V: TRBV10-3
size: NA
length: 12
D: NA

DNA: TGTGCCAGCAGCTTAGTTGCTGCTGGAAACACCATATATTTT
CDR3: CASSLVAAGNTIYF
J: TRBJ1-3
V: TRBV7-2
size: many
length: 14
D: NA

DNA: TGTGCCAGTAGTATCACGAACATCAATCAGCCCCAGCATTTT
CDR3: CASSITNINQPQHF
J: TRBJ1-5
V: TRBV19
size: NA
length: 14
D: NA

DNA: TGCAGCGCCCTAGTTTGGACTGTCTACAATGAGCAGTTCTTC
CDR3: CSALVWTVYNEQFF
J: TRBJ2-1
V: TRBV29-1
size: NA
length: 14
D: NA

DNA: TGCAGCGTGACACAGGGGGTCCTCTCCTACGAGCAGTACTTC
CDR3: CSVTQGVLSYEQYF
J: TRBJ2-7
V: TRBV29-1
size: NA
length: 14
D: TRBD1

DNA: TGTGCCAGCAGCTTAGATAGCAGGGACAAGACCCAGTACTTC
CDR3: CASSLDSRDKTQYF
J: TRBJ2-5
V: TRBV7-6
size: many
length: 14
D: NA

DNA: TGTGCCAGCCGTCTCGGACCGGGGTCTGGAAACACCATATATTTT
CDR3: CASRLGPGSGNTIYF
J: TRBJ1-3
V: TRBV5-6
size: few
length: 15
D: NA

DNA: TGTGCCAGCAGCCTTATCGAGCGGGAGAGTGCCACAGATACGCAGTATTTT
CDR3: CASSLIERESATDTQYF
J: TRBJ2-3
V: TRBV7-2
size: many
length: 17
D: TRBD2

DNA: TGTGCCAGCAATTCCCCACCGGGACAGGGGGAAAAACTGTTTTTT
CDR3: CASNSPPGQGEKLFF
J: TRBJ1-4
V: TRBV28
size: many
length: 15
D: TRBD1

DNA: TGTGCCAGCAGACTGGGACAGGGGGCCTCTGGAAACACCATATATTTT
CDR3: CASRLGQGASGNTIYF
J: TRBJ1-3
V: TRBV6-6
size: NA
length: 16
D: TRBD1

DNA: TGTGCCAGCAGTTCCGGACAGAGGAAACTGTTTTTT
CDR3: CASSSGQRKLFF
J: TRBJ1-4
V: TRBV6-5
size: NA
length: 12
D: NA

DNA: TGTGCCAGCAGCTTAGCTGGACAGGGAAATTCACCCCTCCACTTT
CDR3: CASSLAGQGNSPLHF
J: TRBJ1-6
V: TRBV7-2
size: many
length: 15
D: TRBD1

DNA: TGCAGCGTTGGATGGGAATTGAACACTGAAGCTTTCTTT
CDR3: CSVGWELNTEAFF
J: TRBJ1-1
V: TRBV29-1
size: few
length: 13
D: NA

DNA: TGCAGTGCACCAGGGACAGTCAGTTCCTACGAGCAGTACTTC
CDR3: CSAPGTVSSYEQYF
J: TRBJ2-7
V: TRBV20-1
size: few
length: 14
D: TRBD1

DNA: TGTGCCAGCAGTTTACGCCACGGGGGCTCCTACAATGAGCAGTTCTTC
CDR3: CASSLRHGGSYNEQFF
J: TRBJ2-1
V: TRBV7-2
size: many
length: 16
D: NA

DNA: TGTGCCAGCACCGTTCGGGTCGGGAGTGGGCCAGATACGCAGTATTTT
CDR3: CASTVRVGSGPDTQYF
J: TRBJ2-3
V: TRBV7-2
size: many
length: 16
D: NA

DNA: TGTGCCAGCAGCATTGACAGGGGGAGTGAGCAGTTCTTC
CDR3: CASSIDRGSEQFF
J: TRBJ2-1
V: TRBV7-8
size: many
length: 13
D: TRBD1

DNA: TGTGCCAGCAGTGCTCCACGGACTGAAGCTTTCTTT
CDR3: CASSAPRTEAFF
J: TRBJ1-1
V: TRBV28
size: few
length: 12
D: NA

DNA: TGTGCCAGCAGCCAACCCTCTTCACCCCTCCACTTT
CDR3: CASSQPSSPLHF
J: TRBJ1-6
V: TRBV14
size: NA
length: 12
D: NA

DNA: TGTGCCAGCAGTCGACAGGGAGACAATCAGCCCCAGCATTTT
CDR3: CASSRQGDNQPQHF
J: TRBJ1-5
V: TRBV7-9
size: few
length: 14
D: TRBD1

DNA: TGCAGCGTTGTATCATGGACAGGGAGCACCGGGGAGCTGTTTTTT
CDR3: CSVVSWTGSTGELFF
J: TRBJ2-2
V: TRBV29-1
size: NA
length: 15
D: TRBD1

DNA: TGTGCCAGCAGCCAAGATGCGGGGTACGAGCAGTACTTC
CDR3: CASSQDAGYEQYF
J: TRBJ2-7
V: TRBV4-2
size: few
length: 13
D: NA

DNA: TGCAGCGTTGAAGCGACCAGCTCCTACGAGCAGTACTTC
CDR3: CSVEATSSYEQYF
J: TRBJ2-7
V: TRBV29-1
size: few
length: 13
D: NA

DNA: TGTGCCAGCAGCTTTTGGCAGGGACCCTACGAGCAGTACTTC
CDR3: CASSFWQGPYEQYF
J: TRBJ2-7
V: TRBV7-2
size: many
length: 14
D: NA

DNA: TGTGCCAGCAGTAGCGGGGGGGCGGGGGAGCAGTACTTC
CDR3: CASSSGGAGEQYF
J: TRBJ2-7
V: TRBV6-5
size: NA
length: 13
D: TRBD2

DNA: TGTGCCAGCAGCCCCCCCCCCGGGACTAGCGGTTCCTACAATGAGCAGTTCTTC
CDR3: CASSPPPGTSGSYNEQFF
J: TRBJ2-1
V: TRBV7-9
size: many
length: 18
D: TRBD2

DNA: TGTGCCACCAGCAGCAGACGGGTTTCGGGTAATGAAAAACTGTTTTTT
CDR3: CATSSRRVSGNEKLFF
J: TRBJ1-4
V: TRBV15
size: many
length: 16
D: NA

DNA: TGTGCCAGCTCACCACCGGGTACAGCTTATGGCTACACCTTC
CDR3: CASSPPGTAYGYTF
J: TRBJ1-2
V: TRBV18
size: NA
length: 14
D: NA